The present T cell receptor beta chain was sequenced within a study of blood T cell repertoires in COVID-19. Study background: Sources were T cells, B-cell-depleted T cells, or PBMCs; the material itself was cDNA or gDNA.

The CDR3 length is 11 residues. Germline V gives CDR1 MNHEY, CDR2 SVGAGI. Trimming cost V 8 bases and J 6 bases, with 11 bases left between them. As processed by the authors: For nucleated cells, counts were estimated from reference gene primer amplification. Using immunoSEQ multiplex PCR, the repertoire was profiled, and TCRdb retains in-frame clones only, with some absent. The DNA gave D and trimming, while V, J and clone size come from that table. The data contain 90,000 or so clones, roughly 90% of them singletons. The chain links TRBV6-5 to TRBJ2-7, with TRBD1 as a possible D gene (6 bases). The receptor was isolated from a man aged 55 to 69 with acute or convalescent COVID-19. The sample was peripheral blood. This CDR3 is CASEQGAEQYF. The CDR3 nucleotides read TGTGCCAGCGAACAGGGTGCCGAGCAGTACTTC.